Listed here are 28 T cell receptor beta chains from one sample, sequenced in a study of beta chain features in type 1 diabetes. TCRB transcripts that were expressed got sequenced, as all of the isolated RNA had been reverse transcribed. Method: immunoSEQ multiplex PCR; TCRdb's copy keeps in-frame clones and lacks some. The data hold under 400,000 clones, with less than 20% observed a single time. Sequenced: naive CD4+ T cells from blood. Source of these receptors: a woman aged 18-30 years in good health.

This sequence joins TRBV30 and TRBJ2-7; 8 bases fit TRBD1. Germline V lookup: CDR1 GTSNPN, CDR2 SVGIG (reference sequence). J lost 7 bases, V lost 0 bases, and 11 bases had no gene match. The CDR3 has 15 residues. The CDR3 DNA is TGTGCCTGGAGTGTAGCCCGGACAGGGTATAGGGAGCAGTACTTC. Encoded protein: CAWSVARTGYREQYF.

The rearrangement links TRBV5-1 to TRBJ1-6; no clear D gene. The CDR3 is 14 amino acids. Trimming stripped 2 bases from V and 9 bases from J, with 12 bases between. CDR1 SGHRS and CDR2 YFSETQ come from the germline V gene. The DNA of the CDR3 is TGCGCCAGCAGCTTTGGCAGCGACGGTTCACCCCTCCACTTT. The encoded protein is CASSFGSDGSPLHF.

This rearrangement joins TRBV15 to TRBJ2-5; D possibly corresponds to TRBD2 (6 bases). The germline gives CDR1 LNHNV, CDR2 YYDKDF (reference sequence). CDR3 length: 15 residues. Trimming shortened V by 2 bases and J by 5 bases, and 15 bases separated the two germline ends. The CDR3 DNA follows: TGTGCCACCAGCAGACTGACTGCAGGAGGGGAGACCCAGTACTTC. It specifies CATSRLTAGGETQYF.

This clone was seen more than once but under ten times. CDR3 residues: CASSSTGTGSVGETQYF. The DNA of the CDR3 is TGCGCCAGCAGCTCGACCGGGACAGGGTCAGTCGGGGAGACCCAGTACTTC. This chain uses TRBV5-1 with TRBJ2-5; TRBD1 matches 9 bases. The CDR3 loop spans 17 amino acids. Trimming cost V 3 bases and J 5 bases; bases outside gene matches: 14. Germline V CDR1 and CDR2: SGHRS, YFSETQ.

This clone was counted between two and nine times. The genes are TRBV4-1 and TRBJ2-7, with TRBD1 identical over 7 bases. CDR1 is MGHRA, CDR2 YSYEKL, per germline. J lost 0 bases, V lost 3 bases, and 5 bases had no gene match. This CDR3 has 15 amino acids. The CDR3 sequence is CASSHPTGDSYEQYF. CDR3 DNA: TGCGCCAGCAGCCACCCAACAGGGGACTCCTACGAGCAGTACTTC.

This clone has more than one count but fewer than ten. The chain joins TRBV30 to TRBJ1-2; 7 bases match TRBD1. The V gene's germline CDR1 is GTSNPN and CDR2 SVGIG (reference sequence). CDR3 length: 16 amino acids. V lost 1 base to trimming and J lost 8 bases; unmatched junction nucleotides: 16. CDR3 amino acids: CAWSALSGTAAGGYTF. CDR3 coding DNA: TGTGCCTGGAGTGCCCTGTCCGGGACAGCCGCGGGAGGCTACACCTTC.

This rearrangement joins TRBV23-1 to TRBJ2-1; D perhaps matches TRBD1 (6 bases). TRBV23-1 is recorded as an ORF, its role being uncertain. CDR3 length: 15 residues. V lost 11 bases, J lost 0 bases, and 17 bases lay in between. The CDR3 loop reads CAGSSTGSSYNEQFF. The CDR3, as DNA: TGCGCCGGATCCTCTACAGGGAGCTCCTACAATGAGCAGTTCTTC.

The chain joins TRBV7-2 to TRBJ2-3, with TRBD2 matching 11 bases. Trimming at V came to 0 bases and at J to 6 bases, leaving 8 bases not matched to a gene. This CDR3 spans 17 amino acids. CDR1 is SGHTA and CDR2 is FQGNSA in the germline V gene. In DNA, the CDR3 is TGTGCCAGCAGCTTAGCGTCTAGCGGGAGGTTGGGGGATACGCAGTATTTT. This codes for CASSLASSGRLGDTQYF.

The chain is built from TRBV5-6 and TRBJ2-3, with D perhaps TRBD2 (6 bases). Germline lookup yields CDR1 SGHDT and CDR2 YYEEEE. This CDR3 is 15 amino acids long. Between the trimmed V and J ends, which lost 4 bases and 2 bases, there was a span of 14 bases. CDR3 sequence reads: CASSLGGGYTDTQYF. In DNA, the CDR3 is TGTGCCAGCAGCCTAGGTGGGGGGTACACAGATACGCAGTATTTT.

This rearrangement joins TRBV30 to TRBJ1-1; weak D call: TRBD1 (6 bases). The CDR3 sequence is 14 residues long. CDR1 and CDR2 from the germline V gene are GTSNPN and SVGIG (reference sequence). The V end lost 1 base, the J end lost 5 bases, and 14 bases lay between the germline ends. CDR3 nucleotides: TGTGCCTGGAGTGCCCCACAGGGCCGGACTGAAGCTTTCTTT. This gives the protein CAWSAPQGRTEAFF.

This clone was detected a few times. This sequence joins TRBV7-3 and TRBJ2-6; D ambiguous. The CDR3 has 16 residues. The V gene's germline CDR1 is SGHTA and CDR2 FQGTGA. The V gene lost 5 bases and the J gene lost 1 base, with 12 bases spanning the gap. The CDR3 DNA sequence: TGTGCCAGCAGCCCAATCCACGGGTCTGGGGCCAACGTCCTGACTTTC. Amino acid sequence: CASSPIHGSGANVLTF.

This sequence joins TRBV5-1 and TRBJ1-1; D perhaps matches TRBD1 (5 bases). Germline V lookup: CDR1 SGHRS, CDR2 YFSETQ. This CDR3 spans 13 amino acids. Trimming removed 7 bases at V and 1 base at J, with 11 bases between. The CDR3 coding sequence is TGCGCCAGCGGAGAACAGGCGAACACTGAAGCTTTCTTT. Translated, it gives CASGEQANTEAFF.

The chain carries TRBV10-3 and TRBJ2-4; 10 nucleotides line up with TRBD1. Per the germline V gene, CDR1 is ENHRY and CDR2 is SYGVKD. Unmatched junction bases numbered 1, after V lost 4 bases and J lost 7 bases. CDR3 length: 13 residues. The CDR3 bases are TGTGCCATCAGTGCGGACAGGGGGAACATTCAGTACTTC. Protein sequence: CAISADRGNIQYF.

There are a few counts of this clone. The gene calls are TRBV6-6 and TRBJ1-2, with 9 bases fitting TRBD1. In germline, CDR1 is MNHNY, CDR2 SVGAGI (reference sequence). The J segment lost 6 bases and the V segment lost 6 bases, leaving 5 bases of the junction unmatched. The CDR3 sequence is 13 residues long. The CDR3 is CASREGQGDGYTF. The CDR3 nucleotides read TGTGCCAGCAGGGAGGGACAGGGTGATGGCTACACCTTC.

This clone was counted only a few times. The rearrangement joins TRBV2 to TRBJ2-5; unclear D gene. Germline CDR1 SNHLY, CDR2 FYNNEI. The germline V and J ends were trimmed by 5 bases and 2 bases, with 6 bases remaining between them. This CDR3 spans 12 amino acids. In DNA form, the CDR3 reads TGTGCCAGCAGTACAAATCAAGAGACCCAGTACTTC. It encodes CASSTNQETQYF.

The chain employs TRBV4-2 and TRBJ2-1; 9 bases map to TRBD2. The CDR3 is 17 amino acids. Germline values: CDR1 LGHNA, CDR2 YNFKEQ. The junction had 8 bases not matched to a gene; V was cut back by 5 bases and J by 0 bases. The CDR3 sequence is CASSGPQAGGSYNEQFF. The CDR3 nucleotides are TGTGCCAGCAGCGGCCCCCAAGCGGGGGGCTCCTACAATGAGCAGTTCTTC.

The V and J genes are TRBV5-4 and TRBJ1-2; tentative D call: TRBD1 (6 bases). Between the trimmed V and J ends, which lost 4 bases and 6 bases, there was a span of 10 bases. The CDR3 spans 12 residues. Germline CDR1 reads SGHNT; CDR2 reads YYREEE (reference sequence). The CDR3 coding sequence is TGTGCCAGCAGCGAACGGACAGATGGCTACACCTTC. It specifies CASSERTDGYTF. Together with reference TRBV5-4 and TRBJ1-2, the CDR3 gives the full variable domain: ETGVTQSPTHLIKTRGQQVTLRCSSQSGHNTVSWYQQALGQGPQFIFQYYREEENGRGNFPPRFSGLQFPNYSSELNVNALELDDSALYLCASSERTDGYTFGSGTRLTVV.

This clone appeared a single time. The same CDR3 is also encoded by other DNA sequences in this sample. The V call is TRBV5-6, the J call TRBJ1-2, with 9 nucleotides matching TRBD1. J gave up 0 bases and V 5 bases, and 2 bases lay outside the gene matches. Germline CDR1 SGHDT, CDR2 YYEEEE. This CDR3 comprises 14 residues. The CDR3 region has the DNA TGTGCCAGCAGTAGGGACAGGGCTAACTATGGCTACACCTTC. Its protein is CASSRDRANYGYTF.

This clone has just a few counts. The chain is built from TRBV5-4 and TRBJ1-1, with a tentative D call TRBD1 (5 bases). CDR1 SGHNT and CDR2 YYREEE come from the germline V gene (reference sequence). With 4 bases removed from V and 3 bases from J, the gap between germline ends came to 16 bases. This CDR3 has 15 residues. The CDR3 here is CASSPGGAMDTEAFF. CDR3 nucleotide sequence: TGTGCCAGCAGCCCAGGCGGGGCGATGGACACTGAAGCTTTCTTT.

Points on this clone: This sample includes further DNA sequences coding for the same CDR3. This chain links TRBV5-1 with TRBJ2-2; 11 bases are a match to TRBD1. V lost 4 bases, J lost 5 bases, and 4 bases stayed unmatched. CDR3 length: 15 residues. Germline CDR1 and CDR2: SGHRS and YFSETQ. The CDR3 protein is CASSPGTGGTGELFF. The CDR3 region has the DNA TGCGCCAGCAGCCCCGGGACAGGGGGGACCGGGGAGCTGTTTTTT.

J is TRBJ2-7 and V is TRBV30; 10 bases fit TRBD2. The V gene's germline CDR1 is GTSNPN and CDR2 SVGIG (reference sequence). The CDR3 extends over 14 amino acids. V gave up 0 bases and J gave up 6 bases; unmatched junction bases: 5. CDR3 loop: CAWSVRAGGGEQYF. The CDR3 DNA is TGTGCCTGGAGTGTACGAGCGGGGGGGGGCGAGCAGTACTTC.

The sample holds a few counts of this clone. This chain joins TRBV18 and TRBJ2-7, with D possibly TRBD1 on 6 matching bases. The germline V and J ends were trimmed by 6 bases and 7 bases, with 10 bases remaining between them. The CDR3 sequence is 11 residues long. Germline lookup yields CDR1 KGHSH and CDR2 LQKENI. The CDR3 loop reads CASSEGGEQYF. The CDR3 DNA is TGTGCCAGCTCCGAAGGGGGAGAGCAGTACTTC. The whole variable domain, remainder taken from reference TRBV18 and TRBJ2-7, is NAGVMQNPRHLVRRRGQEARLRCSPMKGHSHVYWYRQLPEEGLKFMVYLQKENIIDESGMPKERFSAEFPKEGPSILRIQQVVRGDSAAYFCASSEGGEQYFGPGTRLTVT.

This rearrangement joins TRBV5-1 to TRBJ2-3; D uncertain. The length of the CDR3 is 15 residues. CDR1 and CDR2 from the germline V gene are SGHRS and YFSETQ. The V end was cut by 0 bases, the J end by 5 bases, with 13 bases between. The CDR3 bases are TGCGCCAGCAGCTTGGTGAGCTTCCTCTTAGATACGCAGTATTTT. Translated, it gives CASSLVSFLLDTQYF.

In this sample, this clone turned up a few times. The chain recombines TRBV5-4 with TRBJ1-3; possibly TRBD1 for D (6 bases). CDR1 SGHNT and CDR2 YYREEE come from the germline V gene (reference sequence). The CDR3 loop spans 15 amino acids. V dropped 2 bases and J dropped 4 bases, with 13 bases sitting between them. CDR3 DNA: TGTGCCAGCAGCTTTCCGGACAGCGCGGGAAACACCATATATTTT. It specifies CASSFPDSAGNTIYF.

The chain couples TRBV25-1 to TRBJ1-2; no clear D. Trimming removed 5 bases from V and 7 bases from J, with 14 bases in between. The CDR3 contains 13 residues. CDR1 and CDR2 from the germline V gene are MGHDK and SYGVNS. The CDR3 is CASSIRERSGYTF. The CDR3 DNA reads TGTGCCAGCAGTATCCGGGAGAGAAGTGGCTACACCTTC.

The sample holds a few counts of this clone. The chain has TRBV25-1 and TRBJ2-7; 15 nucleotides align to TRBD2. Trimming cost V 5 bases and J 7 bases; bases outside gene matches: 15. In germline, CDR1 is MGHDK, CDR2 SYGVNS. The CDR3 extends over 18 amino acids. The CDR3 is CASSSTTSGTSGRREQYF. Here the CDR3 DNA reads TGTGCCAGCAGTTCCACTACCTCCGGGACTAGCGGGAGGCGAGAGCAGTACTTC.

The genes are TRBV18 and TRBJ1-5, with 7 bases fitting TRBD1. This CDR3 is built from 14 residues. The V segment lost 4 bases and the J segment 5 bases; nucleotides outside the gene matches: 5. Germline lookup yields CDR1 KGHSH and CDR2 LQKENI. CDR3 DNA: TGTGCCAGCTCACAAAACAGGGGCGATCAGCCCCAGCATTTT. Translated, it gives CASSQNRGDQPQHF.

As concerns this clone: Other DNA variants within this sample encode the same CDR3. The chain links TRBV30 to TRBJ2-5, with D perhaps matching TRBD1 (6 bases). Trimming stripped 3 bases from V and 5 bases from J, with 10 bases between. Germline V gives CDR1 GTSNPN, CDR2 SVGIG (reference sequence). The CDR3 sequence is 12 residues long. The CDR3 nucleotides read TGTGCCTGGAGCAGGGGCGGGGAGACCCAGTACTTC. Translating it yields CAWSRGGETQYF.